The 32 T cell receptor beta chains below all came from one sample that was sequenced in a study of CD8 T cells in ankylosing spondylitis (TCRdb year 2017). The method behind the library was 5' RACE. TCRdb names Illumina MiSeq as the instrument used. TCRdb reanalyzed the raw reads on its own, using fastp at Q25 for trimming and MiXCR for clone calling, and kept in-frame beta chains. Rows merge per CDR3 protein into single entries with the most common DNA and genes. This sample holds 26,000 or so distinct CDR3 sequences; roughly 8.6% were observed only once. The ten largest make up roughly 30% of the sample. Sequencing used blood. Receptors originate from a male donor with ankylosing spondylitis or in good health (not recorded which).

There are many counts of this clonotype. The chain couples TRBV20-1 to TRBJ1-1; 7 bases line up with TRBD1. Trimming cost V 6 bases and J 0 bases; bases outside gene matches: 16. Per germline, CDR1 DFQATT and CDR2 SNEGSKA (reference sequence). The CDR3 is 17 residues long. In DNA, the CDR3 is TGCAGTGCATCACCCTTTACAGGGGTCATGCTGAACACTGAAGCTTTCTTT. Translation: CSASPFTGVMLNTEAFF.

V gene TRBV5-1 combines with J gene TRBJ1-5; D gene unclear. Germline values: CDR1 SGHRS, CDR2 YFSETQ. CDR3 length: 14 amino acids. The germline V and J ends were trimmed by 0 bases and 4 bases, with 8 bases remaining between them. DNA of the CDR3: TGCGCCAGCAGCTTGGGGACGACTAATCAGCCCCAGCATTTT. It codes for CASSLGTTNQPQHF.

The J gene is TRBJ2-7, the V gene TRBV20-1; D gene unclear. CDR3 length: 13 residues. Germline V gene data show CDR1 as DFQATT and CDR2 as SNEGSKA (reference sequence). The ends were cut back, 3 bases at V and 1 base at J, with 10 bases in the middle. CDR3 nucleotide sequence: TGCAGTGCTAGGTCGACGGATTCCTACGAGCAGTACGTC. Amino acids: CSARSTDSYEQYV.

The chain links TRBV28 to TRBJ2-2, with a tentative D call TRBD2 (6 bases). V dropped 1 base and J dropped 5 bases, with 14 bases sitting between them. The CDR3 is made up of 16 amino acids. Germline CDR1 reads MDHEN; CDR2 reads SYDVKM. The CDR3: CASSLSPEGRTGELFF. For the CDR3, the DNA is TGTGCCAGCAGTTTATCCCCGGAGGGCCGTACCGGGGAGCTGTTTTTT.

This clonotype occurred a few times. V usage is TRBV29-1 and J usage is TRBJ2-7; a possible D gene is TRBD1 (6 bases). The V end was cut by 6 bases, the J end by 3 bases, with 12 bases between. Per the germline V gene, CDR1 is SQVTM and CDR2 is ANQGSEA. This CDR3 is built from 12 residues. CDR3 residues: CSVVQDSYEQYF. CDR3 bases: TGCAGCGTAGTCCAGGACAGCTACGAGCAGTACTTC.

At least ten counts were recorded for this clonotype. The V gene is TRBV20-1, the J gene TRBJ2-3, with D perhaps TRBD2 (6 bases). The germline V and J ends were trimmed by 0 bases and 2 bases, with 15 bases remaining between them. The CDR3 is made up of 16 amino acids. Germline-derived CDR1 and CDR2 are DFQATT and SNEGSKA (reference sequence). The CDR3 DNA sequence: TGCAGTGCTAGAGATCACGCTAGCGTAAACACAGATACGCAGTATTTT. This codes for CSARDHASVNTDTQYF.

This clonotype has just a few counts. The chain has TRBV12-3 or TRBV12-4 and TRBJ2-7, with TRBD1 identical over 8 bases. This CDR3 spans 13 amino acids. J was trimmed by 6 bases and V by 6 bases; bases with no gene match: 7. CDR3 region: CASSMTGEFEQYV. The CDR3 DNA sequence: TGTGCCAGCAGCATGACAGGGGAGTTCGAGCAGTACGTC.

This clonotype has only a few counts. The chain combines TRBV7-2 with TRBJ2-2; no definite D call. This CDR3 is 14 amino acids long. V dropped 4 bases and J dropped 1 base, with 7 bases sitting between them. From germline, CDR1 is SGHTA and CDR2 FQGNSA. CDR3 nucleotides: TGTGCCAGCAGCTCACACAGGAACACCGGGGAGCTGTTTTTT. Its translation is CASSSHRNTGELFF.

There are many counts of this clonotype. The DNA of the CDR3 is TGTGCCAGCAGCACCTCTTCCGGTCGGACAGGGGGTGAAAAACTGTTTTTT. Translated, it gives CASSTSSGRTGGEKLFF. V gene TRBV7-2 combines with J gene TRBJ1-4; TRBD1 agrees at 10 bases. Germline V CDR1 and CDR2: SGHTA, FQGNSA. CDR3 length: 17 residues. Trimming took 5 bases from V and 7 from J; bases not matched to a gene: 13.

The genes are TRBV7-9 and TRBJ1-1; D is unclear. V was pared by 4 bases and J by 1 base, with 10 bases between. This CDR3 has 14 amino acids. The germline gives CDR1 SEHNR, CDR2 FQNEAQ (reference sequence). The chain's CDR3 is CASSSLRANTEAFF. The CDR3 region has the DNA TGTGCCAGCAGCTCCTTGAGGGCGAACACTGAAGCTTTCTTT.

This clonotype was observed at least ten times. V is TRBV12-3 or TRBV12-4 and J is TRBJ2-3; D uncertain. V lost 2 bases to trimming and J lost 9 bases, with 6 bases between them. The CDR3 runs 11 residues. CDR3: CASSLSHTQYF. The CDR3 DNA reads TGTGCCAGCAGTTTATCGCACACGCAGTATTTT.

This clonotype was counted at least ten times. The chain joins TRBV4-1 to TRBJ2-7; 7 bases are shared with TRBD1. V dropped 2 bases and J dropped 7; count of bases not matched to a gene: 8. The germline V gene encodes CDR1 MGHRA and CDR2 YSYEKL. The CDR3 consists of 14 residues. The CDR3 DNA reads as TGCGCCAGCAGCCAATACTGGGACAGTGGGGAGCAGTACTTC. Translation: CASSQYWDSGEQYF.

This clonotype turned up a few times. The chain joins TRBV20-1 to TRBJ1-1; TRBD1 might be the D (5 bases). V lost 6 bases to trimming and J lost 4 bases, with 6 bases between them. The CDR3 covers 10 residues. Germline V gives CDR1 DFQATT, CDR2 SNEGSKA (reference sequence). The CDR3 DNA is TGCAGTGCGGGGGGCACTGAAGCTTTCTTT. This translates into CSAGGTEAFF.

This clonotype was observed a few times. The CDR3 DNA sequence: TGTGCCAGCAGACAAACCCGCGGGACGCTACGAGAAAAACTGTTTTTT. Translation gives CASRQTRGTLREKLFF. This rearrangement joins TRBV11-2 to TRBJ1-4, with a tentative D call TRBD1 (5 bases). Between the trimmed V and J ends, which lost 6 bases and 8 bases, there was a span of 22 bases. Looked up from germline, CDR1 is SGHAT and CDR2 is FQNNGV. This CDR3 contains 16 residues.

This chain links TRBV4-3 with TRBJ2-7, with 9 bases that match TRBD1. Losses at the gene ends were 0 bases for V and 4 bases for J; bases not matched to a gene: 7. From germline, CDR1 is LGHNA and CDR2 YSLEER. The CDR3 is 16 residues long. CDR3 in amino acids: CASSQERGTGNYEQYF. The CDR3 DNA sequence: TGCGCCAGCAGCCAAGAGCGCGGGACAGGGAATTACGAGCAGTACTTC.

V is TRBV12-3 or TRBV12-4 and J is TRBJ2-1, with D hard to call. The ends were cut back, 5 bases at V and 4 bases at J, with 6 bases in the middle. This CDR3 contains 12 residues. The CDR3 here is CASSAGYNEQFF. CDR3 sequence (DNA): TGTGCCAGCAGTGCCGGTTACAATGAGCAGTTCTTC.

This clonotype was observed a handful of times. V is TRBV20-1 and J is TRBJ2-4; D remains unclear. Trimming removed 1 base at V and 0 bases at J, with 13 bases between. CDR1 is DFQATT, CDR2 SNEGSKA, per germline (reference sequence). The CDR3 consists of 16 residues. The CDR3 reads CSARGGGNLAKNIQYF. The CDR3 DNA follows: TGCAGTGCTAGAGGTGGTGGGAATCTAGCCAAAAACATTCAGTACTTC.

CDR3 DNA: TGTGCCAGCCGCAGGAGAGATACGCAGTATTTT. This codes for CASRRRDTQYF. The chain links TRBV6-5 to TRBJ2-3; D unresolved. CDR1 and CDR2 (germline): MNHEY, SVGAGI. This CDR3 spans 11 amino acids. Trimming cost V 8 bases and J 5 bases, with 8 bases left between them.

V is TRBV7-6 and J is TRBJ2-5; TRBD2 is a possible D gene (5 bases). The germline V and J ends were trimmed by 5 bases and 3 bases, with 10 bases remaining between them. CDR3 length: 13 residues. Germline lookup yields CDR1 SGHVS and CDR2 FNYEAQ. The CDR3 nucleotides are TGTGCCAGCAGCCATCTTAGCGAAGAGACCCAGTACTTC. Translating it yields CASSHLSEETQYF.

This clonotype was counted many times. The chain combines TRBV12-3 or TRBV12-4 with TRBJ2-5, with D hard to call. V was trimmed by 5 bases and J by 7 bases, leaving 11 bases between them. The CDR3 consists of 12 residues. The CDR3 DNA follows: TGTGCCAGCAGTCGTGGGGTAGGGACCCAGTACTTC. This translates into CASSRGVGTQYF.

The chain joins TRBV20-1 to TRBJ2-2; a possible D gene is TRBD2 (6 bases). CDR1 is DFQATT, CDR2 SNEGSKA, per germline (reference sequence). V lost 4 bases and J lost 6, with 12 bases in between. The CDR3 has 13 amino acids. The CDR3 bases are TGCAGTGCTAAGTCCAGGGAGGCCGGGGAGCTGTTTTTT. Encoded protein: CSAKSREAGELFF.

The chain joins TRBV5-1 to TRBJ2-2, with 8 nucleotides matching TRBD1. CDR3 length equals 15 residues. Per the germline V gene, CDR1 is SGHRS and CDR2 is YFSETQ. After removal of 4 bases from V and 6 bases from J, the junction contained 8 bases not matched to a gene. CDR3 nucleotide sequence: TGCGCCAGCAGCGCCCGGGACAGGACCCCCGGGGAGCTGTTTTTT. It encodes CASSARDRTPGELFF.

The chain employs TRBV9 and TRBJ1-1; a weak D match, TRBD1 (5 bases). The CDR3 contains 11 residues. V lost 4 bases and J lost 10, with 11 bases in between. Germline values: CDR1 SGDLS, CDR2 YYNGEE. The CDR3: CASSPQVAAFF. DNA of the CDR3: TGTGCCAGCAGCCCACAGGTGGCAGCTTTCTTT.

This clonotype was counted only a few times. The chain recombines TRBV5-1 with TRBJ2-1; TRBD2 aligns across 14 bases. V dropped 2 bases and J dropped 8; count of bases not matched to a gene: 12. Germline CDR1 SGHRS, CDR2 YFSETQ. The CDR3 extends over 18 amino acids. The CDR3 reads CASSFLFGTSGGLDEQFF. CDR3 nucleotides: TGCGCCAGCAGCTTCTTATTCGGGACTAGCGGGGGCCTCGATGAGCAGTTCTTC.

The sample holds a few counts of this clonotype. This chain uses TRBV6-2 or TRBV6-3 with TRBJ2-7; unclear D gene. Between the trimmed V and J ends, which lost 10 bases and 3 bases, there was a span of 10 bases. The CDR3 runs 11 residues. Germline lookup yields CDR1 MNHEY and CDR2 SVGEGT. DNA of the CDR3: TGTGCCACCTCGAATTACTACGAGCAGTACTTC. As protein: CATSNYYEQYF.

The CDR3 bases are TGTGCCAGCAGCTTAGAACAATCTTCCTACAATGAGCAGTTCTTC. This gives the protein CASSLEQSSYNEQFF. This chain uses TRBV7-2 with TRBJ2-1; D is undetermined. This CDR3 contains 15 residues. Per germline, CDR1 SGHTA and CDR2 FQGNSA. The V end lost 1 base, the J end lost 1 base, and 8 bases lay between the germline ends.

Many counts were recorded for this clonotype. This sequence joins TRBV5-1 and TRBJ2-7; D assignment may be TRBD1 or TRBD2 (5 bases each). Deletions cut 2 bases from V and 0 bases from J, with 12 bases between. Germline V lookup: CDR1 SGHRS, CDR2 YFSETQ. The CDR3 totals 15 residues. CDR3 nucleotide sequence: TGCGCCAGCAGCTTCCGGGACGGACGCTCCTACGAGCAGTACTTC. Translated: CASSFRDGRSYEQYF. The complete variable domain, with remaining parts taken from reference TRBV5-1 and TRBJ2-7, reads KAGVTQTPRYLIKTRGQQVTLSCSPISGHRSVSWYQQTPGQGLQFLFEYFSETQRNKGNFPGRFSGRQFSNSRSEMNVSTLELGDSALYLCASSFRDGRSYEQYFGPGTRLTVT.

Many counts were recorded for this clonotype. V gene TRBV12-3 or TRBV12-4 combines with J gene TRBJ2-2; D gene uncertain. Trimming cost V 3 bases and J 0 bases, with 8 bases left between them. This CDR3 is 15 amino acids long. CDR3 loop: CASSFIIPNTGELFF. Written as DNA, the CDR3 is TGTGCCAGCAGTTTTATCATACCGAACACCGGGGAGCTGTTTTTT.

This clonotype was seen ten or more times. This chain connects TRBV20-1 to TRBJ1-1; 7 nucleotides match TRBD1. This CDR3 spans 15 amino acids. Germline CDR1 DFQATT, CDR2 SNEGSKA (reference sequence). Trimming removed 1 base from V and 1 base from J; junction bases left unmatched: 6. This chain's CDR3 is CSARGDREENTEAFF. Here the CDR3 DNA reads TGCAGTGCTAGAGGAGACAGGGAGGAGAACACTGAAGCTTTCTTT.

In this sample, this clonotype turned up a few times. The chain couples TRBV27 to TRBJ2-3; 15 bases align to TRBD2. This CDR3 has 15 residues. Germline CDR1 MNHEY, CDR2 SMNVEV (reference sequence). V shed 2 bases and J 8 bases; nucleotides not matched to a gene: 2. The CDR3 DNA sequence: TGTGCCAGCAGTTTAGCGGGACTAGCGGGAGGTACGCAGTATTTT. Translation: CASSLAGLAGGTQYF.

V usage is TRBV29-1 and J usage is TRBJ2-5; D is possibly TRBD2 (5 bases). With 3 bases removed from V and 5 bases from J, the gap between germline ends came to 10 bases. CDR1 is SQVTM and CDR2 is ANQGSEA in the germline V gene. CDR3 size: 12 residues. Written as DNA, the CDR3 is TGCAGCGTTGATTTAGAGGGTGAGACCCAGTACTTC. It codes for CSVDLEGETQYF.

This clonotype has a handful of counts. The CDR3 here is CSVVTLLNTGELFF. The CDR3 DNA follows: TGCAGCGTTGTGACCCTGCTGAACACCGGGGAGCTGTTTTTT. This chain uses TRBV29-1 with TRBJ2-2; D gene ambiguous. This CDR3 has 14 amino acids. Germline CDR1 SQVTM, CDR2 ANQGSEA. Trimming pared 4 bases from V and 1 base from J, leaving 10 bases between.